This T cell receptor (beta chain) was obtained from a study of T cell repertoires in cytomegalovirus infection. A single record per CDR3 protein comes from TCRdb applying MiXCR to the reads. This table has 200,000 to 300,000 distinct CDR3 sequences, around 8.7% appearing once. The germline V gene encodes CDR1 LNHDA and CDR2 SQIVND (reference sequence). The V and J ends lost 5 bases and 7 bases respectively, with 15 bases between them. This CDR3 region has 14 residues. This TCR derives from a human donor in good health (CMV status not recorded). Some clones in this sample may be carry-over from other donors' samples. This chain connects TRBV19 to TRBJ1-5; weak D call: TRBD1 (6 bases). The sample comprised PBMCs. The DNA of the CDR3 is TGTGCCAGTAGTCTTCGGGACACCAGACAGCCCCAGCATTTT. Its protein product is CASSLRDTRQPQHF.